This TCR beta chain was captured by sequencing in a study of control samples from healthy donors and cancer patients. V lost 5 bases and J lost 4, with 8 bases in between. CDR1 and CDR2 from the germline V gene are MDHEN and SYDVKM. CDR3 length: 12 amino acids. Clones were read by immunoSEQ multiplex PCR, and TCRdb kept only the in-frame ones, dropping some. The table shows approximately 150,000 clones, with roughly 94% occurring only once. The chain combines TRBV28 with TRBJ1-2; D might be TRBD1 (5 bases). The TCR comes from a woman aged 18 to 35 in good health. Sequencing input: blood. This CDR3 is CASSGQGYGYTF. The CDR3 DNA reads TGTGCCAGCAGTGGGCAGGGCTATGGCTACACCTTC.